The 32 T cell receptor beta chains in this list originate from one sample, sequenced in a study of blood T cell repertoires in COVID-19. TCRdb keeps only in-frame clones here, not all; method: immunoSEQ multiplex PCR. The table shows some 26,000 clones, with roughly 80% occurring only once. What was sequenced was peripheral blood. The receptor source for this set is a man aged 50 to 59 with active or convalescent COVID-19.

This chain uses TRBV7-8 with TRBJ2-7; D call uncertain. Germline values: CDR1 SGHVS, CDR2 FQNEAQ. Trimming removed 1 base from V and 1 base from J, with 14 bases in between. This CDR3 has 16 amino acids. CDR3: CASSLGRLPISYEQYF. CDR3 bases: TGTGCCAGCAGCTTAGGGCGACTTCCTATATCCTACGAGCAGTACTTC.

The V and J genes are TRBV5-7 and TRBJ1-3; tentative D call: TRBD1 (6 bases). TRBV5-7 carries the ORF label, with uncertain function. The CDR3 runs to 16 residues. V was pared by 0 bases and J by 0 bases, with 10 bases between. In DNA, the CDR3 is TGTGCCAGCAGCTTGGCCAGGGGTGCCTCTGGAAACACCATATATTTT. Its protein product is CASSLARGASGNTIYF.

The chain is built from TRBV4-2 and TRBJ2-3, with D possibly matching TRBD2 (6 bases). The germline V and J ends were trimmed by 4 bases and 6 bases, with 17 bases remaining between them. The CDR3 is 15 residues long. CDR1 and CDR2 (germline): LGHNA, YNFKEQ. CDR3 residues: CASSLQTGGFDTQYF. The CDR3 bases are TGTGCCAGCAGCCTTCAGACTGGGGGGTTTGATACGCAGTATTTT.

This sequence joins TRBV27 and TRBJ2-3; 7 nucleotides align to TRBD2. Germline assignment: CDR1 MNHEY and CDR2 SMNVEV (reference sequence). There are 15 residues in the CDR3. V shed 4 bases and J 2 bases; nucleotides not matched to a gene: 6. CDR3 sequence reads: CASSWGSGPTDTQYF. DNA for the CDR3: TGTGCCAGCAGTTGGGGTAGCGGGCCCACAGATACGCAGTATTTT.

The chain employs TRBV7-9 and TRBJ1-1; 7 bases align to TRBD1. V dropped 0 bases and J dropped 8; count of bases not matched to a gene: 15. This CDR3 contains 17 residues. From germline, CDR1 is SEHNR and CDR2 FQNEAQ (reference sequence). CDR3 amino acids: CASSLARSGQSLVEAFF. CDR3 DNA: TGTGCCAGCAGCTTAGCCCGATCGGGACAGTCGTTAGTAGAAGCTTTCTTT. Together with reference TRBV7-9 and TRBJ1-1, the CDR3 gives the full variable domain: DTGVSQNPRHKITKRGQNVTFRCDPISEHNRLYWYRQTLGQGPEFLTYFQNEAQLEKSRLLSDRFSAERPKGSFSTLEIQRTEQGDSAMYLCASSLARSGQSLVEAFFGQGTRLTVV.

The V gene is TRBV30, the J gene TRBJ1-2, with a weak D call TRBD1 (6 bases). With 5 bases removed from V and 9 bases from J, the gap between germline ends came to 22 bases. The CDR3 length is 14 residues. Germline V gene sequence: CDR1 GTSNPN, CDR2 SVGIG (reference sequence). The CDR3 loop reads CAWGRRTATTSYTF. The CDR3 bases are TGTGCCTGGGGGCGGAGGACAGCCACTACAAGCTACACCTTC.

This chain uses TRBV30 with TRBJ1-4; D possibly corresponds to TRBD1 (5 bases). Deletions cut 2 bases from V and 8 bases from J, with 12 bases between. The V gene's germline CDR1 is GTSNPN and CDR2 SVGIG (reference sequence). The CDR3 consists of 13 residues. The CDR3 bases are TGTGCCTGGAGTAGACAGTTAGGGGAAAAACTGTTTTTT. This gives the protein CAWSRQLGEKLFF.

This chain connects TRBV25-1 to TRBJ2-7; D is undetermined. V was trimmed by 7 bases and J by 3 bases, leaving 10 bases between them. This CDR3 has 12 amino acids. The germline V gene has CDR1 MGHDK and CDR2 SYGVNS. The CDR3 region is CASTSYSYEQYF. The CDR3 bases are TGTGCCAGCACCTCGTACAGCTACGAGCAGTACTTC.

The V gene is TRBV9, the J gene TRBJ1-4, with no clear D. Looked up from germline, CDR1 is SGDLS and CDR2 is YYNGEE. The length of the CDR3 is 13 residues. The V end lost 5 bases, the J end lost 5 bases, and 10 bases lay between the germline ends. CDR3 DNA sequence: TGTGCCAGCAGAAGAGAAAACAATGAAAAACTGTTTTTT. Translation gives CASRRENNEKLFF.

The chain carries TRBV10-2 and TRBJ1-4, with 7 positions matching TRBD1. The germline V gene has CDR1 WSHSY and CDR2 SAAADI. The CDR3 covers 14 residues. The V and J ends lost 0 bases and 7 bases, in that order; junction bases with no gene match: 2. CDR3 residues: CASSESTGVEKLFF. CDR3 nucleotides: TGCGCCAGCAGTGAGTCCACAGGGGTTGAAAAACTGTTTTTT.

This clone was detected a few times. CDR3 sequence reads: CAWSASSGPYEQYF. The CDR3 DNA follows: TGTGCCTGGAGTGCATCTAGCGGACCCTACGAGCAGTACTTC. The V and J genes are TRBV30 and TRBJ2-7, with 7 nucleotides matching TRBD2. CDR1 is GTSNPN, CDR2 SVGIG, per germline (reference sequence). V lost 1 base, J lost 2 bases, and 5 bases stayed unmatched. The CDR3 length is 14 residues. The full variable domain, with the rest looked up from reference TRBV30 and TRBJ2-7, is SQTIHQWPATLVQPVGSPLSLECTVEGTSNPNLYWYRQAAGRGLQLLFYSVGIGQISSEVPQNLSASRPQDRQFILSSKKLLLSDSGFYLCAWSASSGPYEQYFGPGTRLTVT.

This clone has just a few counts. The chain joins TRBV6-5 to TRBJ2-2, with D unresolved. From germline, CDR1 is MNHEY and CDR2 SVGAGI. The V gene lost 6 bases and the J gene lost 0 bases, with 11 bases spanning the gap. CDR3 length: 15 amino acids. The DNA for the CDR3 is TGTGCCAGCAGCTTTACGGAGACGAACACCGGGGAGCTGTTTTTT. This gives the protein CASSFTETNTGELFF.

The chain uses TRBV9 and TRBJ2-1, with TRBD2 matching 12 bases. The CDR3 has 16 amino acids. V lost 3 bases, J lost 4 bases, and 5 bases stayed unmatched. CDR1 is SGDLS, CDR2 YYNGEE, per germline. The CDR3: CASSAATSGSYNEQFF. The DNA for the CDR3 is TGTGCCAGCAGCGCAGCGACTAGCGGGAGTTACAATGAGCAGTTCTTC.

The V call is TRBV4-1, the J call TRBJ1-2, with a tentative D call TRBD1 (6 bases). This CDR3 comprises 15 residues. Germline values: CDR1 MGHRA, CDR2 YSYEKL. V lost 5 bases, J lost 5 bases, and 18 bases lay in between. This CDR3 is CASSSGGATTYGYTF. Here the CDR3 DNA reads TGCGCCAGCAGCTCGGGGGGGGCAACAACATATGGCTACACCTTC.

The rearrangement links TRBV21-1 to TRBJ1-1; whether TRBD1, the table's D call, matches the DNA was not checked. TRBV21-1 is tagged as a pseudogene. The CDR3 spans 15 residues. The CDR3 DNA reads as TGTGCCAGCAGGGTGGCCGGGACAGTGAACACTGAAGCTTTCTTT. It yields the protein CASRVAGTVNTEAFF.

The rearrangement links TRBV7-3 to TRBJ1-1; a possible D gene is TRBD1 (5 bases). The V and J ends lost 5 bases and 0 bases respectively, with 13 bases between them. The germline V gene has CDR1 SGHTA and CDR2 FQGTGA. The CDR3 totals 15 residues. CDR3 nucleotide sequence: TGTGCCAGCAGCCCGAGCGGGGCCCTGAACACTGAAGCTTTCTTT. Its protein is CASSPSGALNTEAFF.

The chain couples TRBV29-1 to TRBJ1-2, with 8 bases identical to TRBD1. The V and J ends lost 2 bases and 7 bases, in that order; junction bases with no gene match: 6. The CDR3 consists of 13 residues. CDR1 and CDR2 from the germline V gene are SQVTM and ANQGSEA. The DNA for the CDR3 is TGCAGCGTTGAAATACAGGGGGTTCTTGGCTACACCTTC. Translated, it gives CSVEIQGVLGYTF.

This rearrangement joins TRBV6-5 to TRBJ1-2, with D possibly matching TRBD1 (5 bases). The CDR3 spans 13 residues. V was trimmed by 5 bases and J by 5 bases, leaving 12 bases between them. The germline CDR1 and CDR2 sequences are MNHEY and SVGAGI. DNA of the CDR3: TGTGCCAGCAGTCCAGACAGTCGATATGGCTACACCTTC. As protein: CASSPDSRYGYTF.

The chain links TRBV4-2 to TRBJ1-4, with D uncertain. CDR3 length: 14 residues. The germline CDR1 and CDR2 sequences are LGHNA and YNFKEQ. V was trimmed by 4 bases and J by 3 bases, leaving 9 bases between them. CDR3 sequence reads: CASSLLSSNEKLFF. CDR3 bases: TGTGCCAGCAGCCTCCTTTCCTCTAATGAAAAACTGTTTTTT.

This clone was detected a few times. The chain couples TRBV30 to TRBJ1-5, with a weak D call TRBD1 (5 bases). Trimming left V 0 bases short and J 7 bases short, with 10 bases between. The CDR3 has 13 amino acids. Looked up from germline, CDR1 is GTSNPN and CDR2 is SVGIG (reference sequence). CDR3 region: CAWSVQEGQPQHF. CDR3 bases: TGTGCCTGGAGTGTACAGGAAGGGCAGCCCCAGCATTTT.

V and J are TRBV5-4 and TRBJ2-1, with TRBD2 as a possible D gene (6 bases). Germline V CDR1 and CDR2: SGHNT, YYREEE (reference sequence). The CDR3 covers 16 residues. V was clipped by 4 bases and J by 6 bases, with 20 bases between them. This CDR3 reads CASSIPTEGNTNEQFF. CDR3 DNA: TGTGCCAGCAGCATCCCTACGGAGGGGAATACCAATGAGCAGTTCTTC.

V usage is TRBV11-2 and J usage is TRBJ1-2; 7 bases match TRBD1. V was pared by 5 bases and J by 5 bases, with 5 bases of the junction left unmatched. CDR3 length: 13 amino acids. CDR1 SGHAT and CDR2 FQNNGV come from the germline V gene. The CDR3 bases are TGTGCCAGCAGCCCCGGGACAGCTTATGGCTACACCTTC. Its protein product is CASSPGTAYGYTF. The variable domain in full, completed from reference TRBV11-2 and TRBJ1-2, reads EAGVAQSPRYKIIEKRQSVAFWCNPISGHATLYWYQQILGQGPKLLIQFQNNGVVDDSQLPKDRFSAERLKGVDSTLKIQPAKLEDSAVYLCASSPGTAYGYTFGSGTRLTVV.

This clone showed up just once. V usage is TRBV13 and J usage is TRBJ1-5, with 8 positions matching TRBD1. Germline values: CDR1 PRHDT, CDR2 FYEKMQ (reference sequence). Unmatched junction bases numbered 7, after V lost 5 bases and J lost 7 bases. The CDR3 contains 14 residues. The CDR3, as DNA: TGTGCCAGCAGCCTCGGGACAGGAGGACAGCCCCAGCATTTT. As protein: CASSLGTGGQPQHF.

This chain joins TRBV7-9 and TRBJ1-3; TRBD1 is a possible D gene (5 bases). Trimming pared 11 bases from V and 4 bases from J, leaving 12 bases between. Germline loops: CDR1 SEHNR, CDR2 FQNEAQ (reference sequence). The CDR3 has 12 residues. CDR3 amino acids: CAVGGGGNTIYF. In nucleotides, the CDR3 is TGTGCCGTCGGGGGAGGAGGAAACACCATATATTTT.

The V gene is TRBV29-1, the J gene TRBJ2-7; 7 bases map to TRBD1. Germline V gene data show CDR1 as SQVTM and CDR2 as ANQGSEA. There are 13 residues in the CDR3. J was trimmed by 5 bases and V by 5 bases; bases with no gene match: 9. The CDR3 loop is CSVNTGVADEQYF. For the CDR3, the DNA is TGCAGCGTTAATACAGGGGTGGCGGACGAGCAGTACTTC.

The chain uses TRBV6-2 or TRBV6-3 and TRBJ2-1, with 9 bases that match TRBD2. V shed 2 bases and J 6 bases; nucleotides not matched to a gene: 8. Looked up from germline, CDR1 is MNHEY and CDR2 is SVGEGT. This CDR3 has 16 amino acids. The CDR3 nucleotides read TGTGCCAGCAGTTACGATTGGCGGGGGGGTAGCAATGAGCAGTTCTTC. This translates into CASSYDWRGGSNEQFF.

The chain is built from TRBV4-1 and TRBJ2-7; 8 nucleotides line up with TRBD2. Per the germline V gene, CDR1 is MGHRA and CDR2 is YSYEKL. The CDR3 consists of 15 residues. V lost 4 bases, J lost 6 bases, and 11 bases stayed unmatched. The CDR3 spells CASSRTGTSYSEQYF. In DNA, the CDR3 is TGCGCCAGCAGCCGAACCGGGACTAGTTATTCCGAGCAGTACTTC.

J is TRBJ1-2 and V is TRBV19; 9 positions match TRBD1. The CDR3 has 17 amino acids. Germline CDR1 LNHDA, CDR2 SQIVND (reference sequence). Trimming cost V 5 bases and J 4 bases; bases outside gene matches: 14. CDR3 nucleotides: TGTGCCAGTAGTTTAAGGGACAGGGCGGACCTTGGCTATGGCTACACCTTC. Translating gives CASSLRDRADLGYGYTF.

The rearrangement links TRBV10-1 to TRBJ2-5; a possible D gene is TRBD1 (6 bases). With 2 bases removed from V and 4 bases from J, the gap between germline ends came to 14 bases. The germline CDR1 and CDR2 sequences are WNHNN and SYGVQD (reference sequence). The CDR3 consists of 15 residues. CDR3 protein: CASSEKQGVTETQYF. CDR3 DNA: TGCGCCAGCAGTGAGAAACAGGGAGTTACAGAGACCCAGTACTTC.

This clone was seen a single time. This sequence joins TRBV5-1 and TRBJ1-4; 8 nucleotides align to TRBD1. The germline CDR1 and CDR2 sequences are SGHRS and YFSETQ. The CDR3 has 14 amino acids. With 0 bases clipped from V and 6 bases from J, the junction kept 1 base outside the gene matches. The CDR3 region is CASSLAGGDEKLFF. In DNA, the CDR3 is TGCGCCAGCAGCTTGGCAGGGGGCGATGAAAAACTGTTTTTT. Variable domain in full (rest from reference TRBV5-1 and TRBJ1-4): KAGVTQTPRYLIKTRGQQVTLSCSPISGHRSVSWYQQTPGQGLQFLFEYFSETQRNKGNFPGRFSGRQFSNSRSEMNVSTLELGDSALYLCASSLAGGDEKLFFGSGTQLSVL.

This clone appeared a few times. V gene TRBV30 combines with J gene TRBJ1-4; tentatively, D is TRBD1 (5 bases). Trimming took off 1 base at V and 8 bases at J, with 14 bases between the two ends. This CDR3 region has 14 residues. Germline values: CDR1 GTSNPN, CDR2 SVGIG (reference sequence). The CDR3: CAWSAGEAGEKLFF. Here the CDR3 DNA reads TGTGCCTGGAGTGCCGGCGAAGCAGGGGAAAAACTGTTTTTT.

The chain combines TRBV19 with TRBJ2-5; D is ambiguous. The CDR3 is made up of 15 amino acids. Germline V lookup: CDR1 LNHDA, CDR2 SQIVND (reference sequence). Deletions cut 5 bases from V and 4 bases from J, with 17 bases between. CDR3 residues: CASSETSSNVETQYF. The CDR3 nucleotides read TGTGCCAGTAGTGAGACATCTTCGAATGTAGAGACCCAGTACTTC.